This T cell receptor beta chain was sequenced during a study of blood T cell repertoires in COVID-19. Germline loops: CDR1 SGHNT, CDR2 YYREEE (reference sequence). The CDR3 loop spans 16 amino acids. The ends were cut back, 6 bases at V and 0 bases at J, with 13 bases in the middle. Measured with immunoSEQ multiplex PCR; TCRdb has only the in-frame clones, and not every one. This table has 40,000 to 55,000 clones, over 90% appearing once. What was sequenced was peripheral blood. This chain links TRBV5-4 with TRBJ1-6; D gene uncertain. This sequence was found in a human donor in a cohort sampled during active COVID-19. The CDR3 DNA sequence: TGTGCCAGCACATTAGACATGAACTCCTATAATTCACCCCTCCACTTT. Protein product: CASTLDMNSYNSPLHF.